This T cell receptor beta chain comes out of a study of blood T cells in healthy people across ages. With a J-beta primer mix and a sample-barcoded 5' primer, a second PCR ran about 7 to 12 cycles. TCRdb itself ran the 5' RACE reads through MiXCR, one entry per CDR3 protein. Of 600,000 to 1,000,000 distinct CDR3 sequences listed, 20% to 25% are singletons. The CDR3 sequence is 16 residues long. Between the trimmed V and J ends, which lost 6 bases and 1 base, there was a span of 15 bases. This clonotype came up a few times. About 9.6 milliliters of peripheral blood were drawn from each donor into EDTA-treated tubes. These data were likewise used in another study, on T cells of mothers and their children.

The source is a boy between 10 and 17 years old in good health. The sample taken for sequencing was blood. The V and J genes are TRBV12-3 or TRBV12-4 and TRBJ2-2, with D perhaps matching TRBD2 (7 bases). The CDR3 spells CASRPSGGRNTGELFF. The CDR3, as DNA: TGTGCCAGCAGGCCCTCCGGGGGGCGGAACACCGGGGAGCTGTTTTTT.